Presented here are 14 T cell receptor beta chains from one specimen sequenced in a study of cytomegalovirus exposure and HLA in healthy donors. Researchers ran the PCR with 60 Vbeta and 13 Jbeta primers. Assay: immunoSEQ multiplex PCR; the TCRdb copy retains only in-frame clones and omits some. The table lists about 48,000 clones. The sample taken for sequencing was PBMCs. The receptors stem from a woman in her thirties or forties in good health and CMV-seronegative.

J is TRBJ2-4 and V is TRBV27; perhaps TRBD1 as D (6 bases). The CDR3 is 13 residues long. V gave up 8 bases and J gave up 2 bases, with 10 bases separating them. Germline V gene sequence: CDR1 MNHEY, CDR2 SMNVEV (reference sequence). CDR3 sequence (DNA): TGTGCCAGCGCTCAGGGGTCCAAAAACATTCAGTACTTC. Protein product: CASAQGSKNIQYF.

The rearrangement uses TRBV30 and TRBJ1-2; D is perhaps TRBD1 (5 bases). Looked up from germline, CDR1 is GTSNPN and CDR2 is SVGIG (reference sequence). This CDR3 has 11 amino acids. Trimming shortened V by 3 bases and J by 8 bases, and 10 bases separated the two germline ends. The CDR3 loop is CAWRQGGGYTF. As DNA, the CDR3 is TGTGCCTGGAGGCAGGGAGGCGGCTACACCTTC. The variable domain in full, completed from reference TRBV30 and TRBJ1-2, reads SQTIHQWPATLVQPVGSPLSLECTVEGTSNPNLYWYRQAAGRGLQLLFYSVGIGQISSEVPQNLSASRPQDRQFILSSKKLLLSDSGFYLCAWRQGGGYTFGSGTRLTVV.

This rearrangement joins TRBV4-2 to TRBJ1-5, with D possibly TRBD1 on 5 matching bases. V was clipped by 1 base and J by 3 bases, with 10 bases between them. The CDR3 covers 15 residues. Germline CDR1 and CDR2: LGHNA and YNFKEQ. The CDR3: CASSQGVGLNQPQHF. Written as DNA, the CDR3 is TGTGCCAGCAGCCAAGGTGTGGGGCTCAATCAGCCCCAGCATTTT.

The chain uses TRBV4-1 and TRBJ1-5; 8 nucleotides align to TRBD1. Germline CDR1 and CDR2: MGHRA and YSYEKL. After removal of 4 bases from V and 4 bases from J, the junction contained 6 bases not matched to a gene. This CDR3 comprises 15 residues. CDR3 in amino acids: CASSPQTGVNQPQHF. DNA of the CDR3: TGCGCCAGCAGCCCCCAGACAGGGGTTAATCAGCCCCAGCATTTT.

The chain couples TRBV15 to TRBJ2-7; 11 bases align to TRBD1. This CDR3 contains 17 residues. After removal of 5 bases from V and 6 bases from J, the junction contained 15 bases not matched to a gene. Germline CDR1 is LNHNV and CDR2 is YYDKDF (reference sequence). The CDR3 spells CATSGRTGGIGPLEQYF. For the CDR3, the DNA is TGTGCCACCAGCGGCAGGACAGGGGGCATCGGCCCCCTCGAGCAGTACTTC.

The V gene is TRBV15, the J gene TRBJ1-1; TRBD1 matches at 8 bases. Germline assignment: CDR1 LNHNV and CDR2 YYDKDF (reference sequence). The ends lost 3 bases at V and 1 base at J; junction bases unmatched: 4. This CDR3 has 15 amino acids. CDR3 nucleotides: TGTGCCACCAGCAGTGGGGACAGGCGGAACACTGAAGCTTTCTTT. It yields the protein CATSSGDRRNTEAFF.

The chain has TRBV30 and TRBJ1-5, with D possibly matching TRBD1 (6 bases). The CDR3 contains 13 residues. V was clipped by 5 bases and J by 7 bases, with 15 bases between them. The V gene's germline CDR1 is GTSNPN and CDR2 SVGIG (reference sequence). For the CDR3, the DNA is TGTGCCTGGGCAGGGGTGGGAGGGCAGCCCCAGCATTTT. Protein: CAWAGVGGQPQHF.

This chain joins TRBV9 and TRBJ2-1; 7 positions agree with TRBD2. Germline CDR1 is SGDLS and CDR2 is YYNGEE. V trimming: 6 bases; J trimming: 7 bases; junction bases outside the gene matches: 16. The CDR3 has 16 residues. The CDR3 region is CASTASGGRGVNEQFF. The CDR3 nucleotides are TGTGCCAGCACCGCTTCGGGCGGGAGAGGGGTAAATGAGCAGTTCTTC. The variable domain in full, completed from reference TRBV9 and TRBJ2-1, reads DSGVTQTPKHLITATGQRVTLRCSPRSGDLSVYWYQQSLDQGLQFLIQYYNGEERAKGNILERFSAQQFPDLHSELNLSSLELGDSALYFCASTASGGRGVNEQFFGPGTRLTVL.

V gene TRBV6-5 combines with J gene TRBJ1-1; 9 bases align to TRBD1. V dropped 2 bases and J dropped 4; count of bases not matched to a gene: 8. The CDR3 covers 16 residues. Germline loops: CDR1 MNHEY, CDR2 SVGAGI. The CDR3 here is CASSYGQGRAITEAFF. The CDR3 nucleotides read TGTGCCAGCAGTTACGGACAGGGGAGGGCCATCACTGAAGCTTTCTTT.

V is TRBV6-1 and J is TRBJ2-7; TRBD1 matches at 7 bases. CDR1 MNHNS and CDR2 SASEGT come from the germline V gene. The CDR3 is 13 amino acids. V dropped 8 bases and J dropped 2; count of bases not matched to a gene: 6. The CDR3 nucleotides are TGTGCCAGCCTTACAGGGGCACCCTACGAGCAGTACTTC. Its protein is CASLTGAPYEQYF.

The chain combines TRBV5-1 with TRBJ1-2; D is ambiguous. The CDR3 loop spans 14 amino acids. Germline V gene data show CDR1 as SGHRS and CDR2 as YFSETQ. Trimming took off 5 bases at V and 0 bases at J, with 11 bases between the two ends. CDR3 DNA: TGCGCCAGCAGGGCGGGTCCCACTAACTATGGCTACACCTTC. As protein: CASRAGPTNYGYTF.

The chain couples TRBV29-1 to TRBJ1-2; D not certain. Trimming shortened V by 3 bases and J by 8 bases, and 16 bases separated the two germline ends. CDR1 SQVTM and CDR2 ANQGSEA come from the germline V gene. There are 13 residues in the CDR3. Written as DNA, the CDR3 is TGCAGCGTTGAGAGACCGGGTCGCGAGGGCTACACCTTC. It yields the protein CSVERPGREGYTF.

V gene TRBV14 combines with J gene TRBJ2-2, with 12 bases aligning to TRBD2. With 4 bases clipped from V and 5 bases from J, the junction kept 8 bases outside the gene matches. The germline V gene has CDR1 SGHDN and CDR2 FVKESK. The CDR3 has 17 residues. The DNA for the CDR3 is TGTGCCAGCAGCCCCCCGGGACTAGCGGGCCGAACCGGGGAGCTGTTTTTT. Protein: CASSPPGLAGRTGELFF.

The chain's CDR3 is CASRAHGGSSYEQYF. The CDR3 DNA sequence: TGTGCCAGCAGGGCCCACGGGGGAAGCTCCTACGAGCAGTACTTC. The rearrangement links TRBV28 to TRBJ2-7; possibly TRBD2 for D (6 bases). The CDR3 extends over 15 amino acids. Trimming pared 6 bases from V and 0 bases from J, leaving 15 bases between. Germline V gene data show CDR1 as MDHEN and CDR2 as SYDVKM.